The text below deals with one T cell receptor beta chain. The entry originates in a study of blood T cell repertoires in COVID-19. Looking at the study overall: Researchers got acute and convalescent COVID-19 samples from the United States, Italy and Spain. PBMCs, B-cell-depleted T cells, or T cells were the source of the cDNA or gDNA that made up the material.

How the authors handled the data: Amplification of reference gene primers was used by the study to estimate nucleated cell counts. Method: immunoSEQ multiplex PCR; TCRdb's copy keeps in-frame clones and lacks some. Clonal size and the V and J genes are those of that table, whereas D and trimming came from the DNA. The sample holds tens of thousands of clones, roughly 92% seen once. CDR1 and CDR2 from the germline V gene are SGHTS and YDEGEE. V was pared by 3 bases and J by 6 bases, with 18 bases between. The CDR3 is 16 amino acids. The TCR originated in a man over 45 with active COVID-19. Sequenced input: peripheral blood. This chain uses TRBV5-8 with TRBJ2-2; possible D gene TRBD2, 6 bases. CDR3 residues: CASSWGTAGLPGELFF. The CDR3 region has the DNA TGTGCCAGCAGCTGGGGGACTGCGGGCCTGCCCGGGGAGCTGTTTTTT.